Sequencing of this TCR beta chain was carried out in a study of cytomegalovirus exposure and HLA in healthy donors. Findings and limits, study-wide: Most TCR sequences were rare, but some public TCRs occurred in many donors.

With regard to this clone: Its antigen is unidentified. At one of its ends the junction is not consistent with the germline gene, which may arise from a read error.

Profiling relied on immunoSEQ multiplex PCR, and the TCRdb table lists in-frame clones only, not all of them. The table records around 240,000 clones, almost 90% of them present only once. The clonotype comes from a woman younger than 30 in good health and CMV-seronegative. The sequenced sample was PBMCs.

Written as DNA, the CDR3 is TGCGCCAACAGCCTCGGGACAGGGAGGGGCTACACCTTC. Residues: CANSLGTGRGYTF. The chain combines TRBV4-1 with TRBJ1-2, with 9 bases matching TRBD1. Germline V gives CDR1 MGHRA, CDR2 YSYEKL. CDR3 length: 13 residues.